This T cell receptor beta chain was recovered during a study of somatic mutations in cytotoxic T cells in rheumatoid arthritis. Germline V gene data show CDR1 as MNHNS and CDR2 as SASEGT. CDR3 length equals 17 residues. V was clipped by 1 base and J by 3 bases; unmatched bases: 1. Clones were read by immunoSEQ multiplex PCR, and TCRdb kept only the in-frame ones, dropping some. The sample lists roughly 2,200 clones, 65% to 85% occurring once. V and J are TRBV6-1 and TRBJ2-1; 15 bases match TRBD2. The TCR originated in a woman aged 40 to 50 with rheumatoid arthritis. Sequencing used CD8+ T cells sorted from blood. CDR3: CASSEGTSGGGYNEQFF. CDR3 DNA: TGTGCCAGCAGTGAAGGGACTAGCGGGGGGGGCTACAATGAGCAGTTCTTC.